Listed below are T cell receptor beta chains from one sample, sequenced in a study of beta chain features in type 1 diabetes. TCRdb's copy holds only in-frame clones and misses some; the assay was immunoSEQ multiplex PCR. This sample has 300,000 to 400,000 clones, with approximately 11% found just once. Sequenced material: naive CD4+ T cells from blood. All receptors derive from a woman aged 25 to 39 in good health. The CDR3 runs from the conserved cysteine through the conserved F or W. Each record gives: clone size, V gene, J gene, D gene, CDR3 protein, CDR3 DNA. A D gene is named only where the DNA matches it firmly. Size is omitted from some rows. Given values are once, few, many or a class for expanded clones.

.	TRBV27	TRBJ2-1	.	CASSKGQSSYNEQFF	TGTGCCAGCAGTAAAGGACAGAGCTCCTACAATGAGCAGTTCTTC
.	TRBV7-3	TRBJ2-7	TRBD2	CASSPTSGGTYEQYF	TGTGCCAGCAGCCCGACTAGCGGGGGAACCTACGAGCAGTACTTC
.	TRBV28	TRBJ1-2	TRBD1	CASRATGAVNYGYTF	TGTGCCAGCAGGGCGACAGGGGCGGTTAACTATGGCTACACCTTC
few	TRBV7-9	TRBJ1-1	.	CASSFRVDTEAFF	TGTGCCAGCAGCTTTCGCGTAGACACTGAAGCTTTCTTT
few	TRBV19	TRBJ2-7	.	CASTAGSLSYEQYF	TGTGCCAGTACGGCGGGAAGCTTGTCCTACGAGCAGTACTTC
few	TRBV19	TRBJ1-5	TRBD1	CASSPGTDVRPQHF	TGTGCCAGTAGTCCCGGGACAGACGTGCGGCCCCAGCATTTT
few	TRBV7-8	TRBJ2-1	TRBD2	CASSTGGRTSEQFF	TGTGCCAGCAGCACGGGGGGACGGACCTCAGAGCAGTTCTTC
.	TRBV9	TRBJ1-2	.	CASSVGQDYGYTF	TGTGCCAGCAGCGTAGGACAGGACTATGGCTACACCTTC
few	TRBV4-3	TRBJ2-7	.	CASSQDHRVEQYF	TGCGCCAGCAGCCAAGATCACAGGGTCGAGCAGTACTTC
many	TRBV15	TRBJ1-5	.	CATSRDAGRPQHF	TGTGCCACCAGCAGAGATGCGGGGCGGCCCCAGCATTTT
few	TRBV19	TRBJ2-3	.	CASSAPSADTQYF	TGTGCCAGTAGTGCCCCTTCAGCAGATACGCAGTATTTT
few	TRBV21-1	TRBJ1-1	.	CASSPFRDETEAFF	TGTGCCAGCAGCCCCTTCAGGGATGAAACTGAAGCTTTCTTT
.	TRBV5-4	TRBJ2-7	.	CASSLTSGSLSSYEQYF	TGTGCCAGCAGCTTGACCAGCGGGTCCTTAAGCTCCTACGAGCAGTACTTC
.	TRBV6-1	TRBJ2-1	.	CASSAGQGTSSYNEQFF	TGTGCCAGCAGTGCAGGACAGGGGACTAGTTCCTACAATGAGCAGTTCTTC
.	TRBV5-1	TRBJ2-1	.	CASTEGGQDNEQFF	TGCGCCAGTACCGAGGGGGGGCAAGACAATGAGCAGTTCTTC
few	TRBV7-3	TRBJ2-2	TRBD2	CASSSEPTSGRDTGELFF	TGTGCCAGCAGCTCGGAGCCGACTAGCGGGAGGGACACCGGGGAGCTGTTTTTT
.	TRBV6-5	TRBJ1-2	TRBD1	CASSDGTAKRGYTF	TGTGCCAGCAGTGACGGGACAGCTAAGAGGGGCTACACCTTC
few	TRBV5-1	TRBJ2-1	TRBD2	CASSIGLATYNEQFF	TGCGCCAGCAGCATAGGACTAGCGACCTACAATGAGCAGTTCTTC
few	TRBV7-9	TRBJ2-1	TRBD2	CASRPGTSGYNEQFF	TGTGCCAGCAGGCCCGGGACTAGCGGATACAATGAGCAGTTCTTC
.	TRBV7-9	TRBJ2-6	.	CASSSYRASGANVLTF	TGTGCCAGCAGCTCGTACAGGGCGTCCGGGGCCAACGTCCTGACTTTC
.	TRBV7-3	TRBJ2-7	.	CASSLGLGYEQYF	TGTGCCAGCAGCTTAGGACTGGGGTACGAGCAGTACTTC
few	TRBV5-1	TRBJ2-1	TRBD2	CASRLAAYNEQFF	TGCGCCAGCCGGCTAGCGGCCTACAATGAGCAGTTCTTC
.	TRBV10-3	TRBJ2-1	TRBD2	CAISPLAGEVNEQFF	TGTGCCATCAGCCCTCTAGCGGGAGAAGTCAATGAGCAGTTCTTC
few	TRBV9	TRBJ2-3	TRBD2	CASSAREGGTDTQYF	TGTGCCAGCAGCGCGCGGGAGGGCGGCACAGATACGCAGTATTTT
few	TRBV28	TRBJ2-7	.	CASSLPGSGSYEQYF	TGTGCCAGCAGCCTCCCCGGGAGTGGTTCCTACGAGCAGTACTTC
.	TRBV28	TRBJ2-5	.	CASSALPRTGTQETQYF	TGTGCCAGCAGTGCCTTACCCCGGACTGGAACACAAGAGACCCAGTACTTC
.	TRBV9	TRBJ2-7	TRBD2	CASSTSGSSYEQYF	TGTGCCAGCAGCACTAGCGGCAGCTCCTACGAGCAGTACTTC
.	TRBV30	TRBJ2-5	TRBD1	CAWSEGHRGLQETQYF	TGTGCCTGGAGCGAGGGGCACAGGGGCCTACAAGAGACCCAGTACTTC
.	TRBV7-2	TRBJ2-1	TRBD2	CASSQAGVGGNEQFF	TGTGCCAGCAGCCAAGCGGGAGTAGGGGGCAATGAGCAGTTCTTC
.	TRBV7-8	TRBJ1-5	.	CASSLEGGSNQPQHF	TGTGCCAGCAGCTTAGAAGGGGGTAGCAATCAGCCCCAGCATTTT
.	TRBV9	TRBJ2-7	TRBD2	CASSVGGLAGLYEQYF	TGTGCCAGCAGCGTTGGTGGACTAGCGGGCCTCTACGAGCAGTACTTC
.	TRBV7-2	TRBJ2-7	.	CASGGRAVPYEQYF	TGTGCCAGCGGGGGGAGAGCGGTGCCCTACGAGCAGTACTTC
few	TRBV9	TRBJ2-1	TRBD2	CASSVGGTSGYNEQFF	TGTGCCAGCAGCGTAGGGGGGACTAGCGGATACAATGAGCAGTTCTTC
.	TRBV27	TRBJ2-5	TRBD1	CASRGDWDRTTGGTQYF	TGTGCCAGCAGGGGTGACTGGGACAGGACGACGGGTGGGACCCAGTACTTC
.	TRBV28	TRBJ2-7	.	CASSLRRELHSYEQYF	TGTGCCAGCAGTTTACGCCGGGAGCTCCATTCCTACGAGCAGTACTTC
.	TRBV27	TRBJ2-1	.	CASSSLGTKTYNEQFF	TGTGCCAGCAGTTCACTCGGGACAAAAACCTACAATGAGCAGTTCTTC
.	TRBV21-1	TRBJ1-2	.	CASSKVSWMCEDYGYTF	TGTGCCAGCAGCAAAGTATCATGGATGTGTGAGGACTATGGCTACACCTTC
few	TRBV28	TRBJ2-7	.	CASSPPWDTSSSYEQYF	TGTGCCAGCAGCCCTCCGTGGGACACGTCTAGCTCCTACGAGCAGTACTTC